This TCR beta chain was sequenced during a study of T cell repertoires in cytomegalovirus infection. Across the whole study: CMV infection plus the matching HLA type was flagged by public TCR beta signatures.

This clonotype was observed many times. Antigen specificity is unknown. Study observations and caveats: Summed frequency of shared TCR beta families picked out CMV carriers who also had the relevant HLA. HLA-C-restricted CMV clonotypes gave the most frequent clonotype in two of eight donors.

Each CDR3 protein is one row after TCRdb ran MiXCR on the reads. The top ten clones hold 20% to 30% of a sample with around 530,000 distinct CDR3 sequences, about 15% of them seen once. What was sequenced was CD8+ T cells from PBMCs. The TCR sequence derives from a human donor in good health (CMV status not recorded). Some clones in this sample may be carry-over from other donors' samples.

Here the CDR3 DNA reads TGTGCCAGCAGCTTCCCGGGACAGGGAAGCACTGAGCAGTTCTTC. Translated, it gives CASSFPGQGSTEQFF. The V call is TRBV7-3, the J call TRBJ2-1; 9 positions match TRBD1. Germline V gene data show CDR1 as SGHTA and CDR2 as FQGTGA. Unmatched junction bases numbered 9, after V lost 3 bases and J lost 9 bases. The CDR3 has 15 amino acids.